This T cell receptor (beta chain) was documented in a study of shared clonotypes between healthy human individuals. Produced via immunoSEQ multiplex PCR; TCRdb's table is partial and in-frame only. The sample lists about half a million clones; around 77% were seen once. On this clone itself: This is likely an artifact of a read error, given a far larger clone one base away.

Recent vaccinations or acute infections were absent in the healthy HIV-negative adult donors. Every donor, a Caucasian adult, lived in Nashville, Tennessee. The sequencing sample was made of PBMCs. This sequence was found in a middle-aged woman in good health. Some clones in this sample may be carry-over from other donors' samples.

CDR3 sequence (DNA): TGTGCCAGCAGGGCTCGATCATGGGGGTCGGGTGAGACCCAGTACTTC. This codes for CASRARSWGSGETQYF. The chain has TRBV6-6 and TRBJ2-5, with D tentatively TRBD1 or TRBD2 (5 bases each). Per germline, CDR1 MNHNY and CDR2 SVGAGI (reference sequence). CDR3 length: 16 amino acids. V lost 6 bases and J 5 bases, leaving 22 bases between the germline ends.